Below, 6 T cell receptor beta chains from the same sample are listed, as sequenced in a study of early T cells in non-severe SARS-CoV-2 infection. In TCRdb, the 5' RACE reads were re-called with MiXCR into one record per CDR3 protein. Of about 120,000 distinct CDR3 sequences listed, around 12% are singletons. Here the sequenced sample was whole blood, taken at baseline. These receptors came from an adult who was a healthcare worker with PCR-confirmed SARS-CoV-2 infection or an uninfected control (not recorded which).

This clonotype was detected many times. The J gene is TRBJ2-7, the V gene TRBV19, with D unclear. Germline V gene sequence: CDR1 LNHDA, CDR2 SQIVND (reference sequence). The V end was cut by 4 bases, the J end by 0 bases, with 13 bases between. The length of the CDR3 is 15 residues. CDR3 sequence: CASSKGTSLSYEQYF. The DNA of the CDR3 is TGTGCCAGTAGTAAGGGAACCAGTCTCTCCTACGAGCAGTACTTC.

The chain links TRBV20-1 to TRBJ2-1, with 7 nucleotides matching TRBD2. Trimming cost V 6 bases and J 0 bases; bases outside gene matches: 8. This CDR3 is 15 amino acids long. Germline CDR1 reads DFQATT; CDR2 reads SNEGSKA (reference sequence). CDR3 amino acids: CSAHSGTRSYNEQFF. The CDR3 coding sequence is TGCAGTGCCCACAGCGGGACCCGCTCCTACAATGAGCAGTTCTTC.

V usage is TRBV2 and J usage is TRBJ2-1; 8 bases are shared with TRBD2. This CDR3 region has 14 residues. V dropped 7 bases and J dropped 6; count of bases not matched to a gene: 8. In germline, CDR1 is SNHLY, CDR2 FYNNEI. The CDR3 DNA reads as TGTGCCAGCACCGAGCGGGGGTCCCCCAATGAGCAGTTCTTC. As protein: CASTERGSPNEQFF.

The genes are TRBV4-1 and TRBJ2-5; D is undetermined. The ends were cut back, 2 bases at V and 5 bases at J, with 21 bases in the middle. Germline CDR1 and CDR2: MGHRA and YSYEKL. The CDR3 totals 17 residues. CDR3 residues: CASSQPRRRRSVETQYF. In DNA, the CDR3 is TGCGCCAGCAGCCAACCCCGCCGACGGCGATCGGTGGAGACCCAGTACTTC.

This chain uses TRBV5-1 with TRBJ1-1, with D tentatively TRBD1 (5 bases). This CDR3 has 12 residues. The germline V and J ends were trimmed by 7 bases and 4 bases, with 11 bases remaining between them. CDR1 is SGHRS, CDR2 YFSETQ, per germline. The CDR3 nucleotides are TGCGCCAGCGGCGAAACAGGCACTGAAGCTTTCTTT. Translation gives CASGETGTEAFF.

This rearrangement joins TRBV2 to TRBJ2-1; TRBD2 aligns across 7 bases. The CDR3 is made up of 15 amino acids. Losses at the gene ends were 2 bases for V and 3 bases for J; bases not matched to a gene: 4. Per the germline V gene, CDR1 is SNHLY and CDR2 is FYNNEI. CDR3 region: CASSERDYLYNEQFF. The DNA of the CDR3 is TGTGCCAGCAGTGAAAGGGACTACCTCTACAATGAGCAGTTCTTC.